These T cell receptor beta chains were read from a single sample in a study of T cells after yellow fever vaccination. In TCRdb, the 5' RACE reads were re-called with MiXCR into one record per CDR3 protein. The sample shows roughly 330,000 distinct CDR3 sequences, approximately 4.2% of them seen only once. Material: PBMCs, obtained 5 days after the yellow fever booster vaccination. Every receptor here comes from a man aged 18 to 29 who received the YFV17D yellow fever vaccine. CDR3s include the opening cysteine and the closing phenylalanine or tryptophan. A D gene is named only where the DNA matches it firmly. Expanded clones get a size class; other rows say once, few or many, or leave the size out.

TRBV4-1	TRBJ2-1	TRBD2	many	TGCGCCAGCAGCCAAGATTGGGTCCGGGAGGGGGAGCAGTTCTTC	CASSQDWVREGEQFF
TRBV5-1	TRBJ2-7	TRBD2	many	TGCGCCAGCAGCTTAACTAGCGGCAACTACGAGCAGTACTTC	CASSLTSGNYEQYF
TRBV7-6	TRBJ2-3	.	few	TGTGCCAGCAGCCCGGTCATGAGGGATACGCAGTATTTT	CASSPVMRDTQYF
TRBV18	TRBJ1-6	TRBD1	.	TGTGCCAGCTCACCAACGGACAGGGGGCGAATTTTCAGTAATTCACCCCTCCACTTT	CASSPTDRGRIFSNSPLHF
TRBV7-2	TRBJ2-7	.	many	TGTGCCAGCAGCTTATACGGGGGAGAGCAGTACTTC	CASSLYGGEQYF
TRBV6-2/TRBV6-3	TRBJ2-1	.	few	TGTGCCAGCCGTCGAGGGAGCTACAATGAGCAGTTCTTC	CASRRGSYNEQFF
TRBV5-6	TRBJ2-1	.	many	TGTGCCAGCAGCCACCGAGCTTTACGGGAGAATTTGTCCAGCTCCTACAATGAGCAGTTCTTC	CASSHRALRENLSSSYNEQFF
TRBV6-2/TRBV6-3	TRBJ1-5	.	few	TGTGCCAGCAAAAGTCCCCGGAATGATCAGCCCCAGCATTTT	CASKSPRNDQPQHF
TRBV20-1	TRBJ2-1	TRBD2	few	TGCAGTGCTTCCGGGACTAGCGGGGGTACTGAGCAGTTCTTC	CSASGTSGGTEQFF
TRBV18	TRBJ1-1	TRBD1	many	TGTGCCAGCTCACCAAGCCTGGACAGGATTTCGACTGAAGCTTTCTTT	CASSPSLDRISTEAFF
TRBV20-1	TRBJ2-4	TRBD2	.	TGCAGTGCTAGATCGGGGGGAGCCAAAAACATTCAGTACTTC	CSARSGGAKNIQYF
TRBV5-1	TRBJ2-5	.	many	TGCGCCAGCAGCTTGGTTATTCACGACAGCCAAGAGACCCAGTACTTC	CASSLVIHDSQETQYF
TRBV28	TRBJ1-2	TRBD1	.	TGTGCCAGCAGTACCGGGACAGGCACCTATGGCTATGGCTACACCTTC	CASSTGTGTYGYGYTF
TRBV11-2	TRBJ2-1	.	.	TGTGCCAGCAGCTTAGATTGGGAAAGCTCCTACAATGAGCAGTTCTTC	CASSLDWESSYNEQFF
TRBV20-1	TRBJ1-1	.	many	TGCAGTGCTCTGGCAGGGTACGACACTGAAGCTTTCTTT	CSALAGYDTEAFF
TRBV7-9	TRBJ2-7	.	many	TGTGCCAGCAGCCCAGGCGGTGGGCTTCCCTACGAGCAGTACTTC	CASSPGGGLPYEQYF
TRBV4-1	TRBJ1-4	TRBD1	many	TGCGCCAGCAGCCAGTTAGACAGGGGGGGCGAAAAACTGTTTTTT	CASSQLDRGGEKLFF
TRBV10-3	TRBJ1-1	.	.	TGTGCCATCAGTGAGACTAGGGATACTGAAGCTTTCTTT	CAISETRDTEAFF
TRBV20-1	TRBJ1-2	.	few	TGCAGTGCTACAAAAACAGGGCTTAACTATGGCTACACCTTC	CSATKTGLNYGYTF
TRBV18	TRBJ1-2	.	.	TGTGCCAGCTCACTTTCCAGGGATGGGGACGGCTACACCTTC	CASSLSRDGDGYTF
TRBV5-1	TRBJ1-3	.	.	TGCGCCAGCAGCTTGGTCGGGGGGACTGGAAACACCATATATTTT	CASSLVGGTGNTIYF
TRBV12-3/TRBV12-4	TRBJ1-2	TRBD1	.	TGTGCCAGCAGTTCACCCCCTCGACAGGGACCCTATGGCTACACCTTC	CASSSPPRQGPYGYTF
TRBV12-3/TRBV12-4	TRBJ1-4	.	many	TGTGCCAGCAGTTTAGACTTACAAGCGGGCCCGTCCGAAAAACTGTTTTTT	CASSLDLQAGPSEKLFF
TRBV10-3	TRBJ1-4	.	.	TGTGCCACCCGGGCCCCATTTCAGGAAAAACTGTTTTTT	CATRAPFQEKLFF
TRBV6-6	TRBJ1-1	.	.	TGTGCCAGCAGTTACTCTACGGGGACCACTGAAGCTTTCTTT	CASSYSTGTTEAFF
TRBV6-2/TRBV6-3	TRBJ1-2	TRBD1	.	TGTGCCGGATCTGGACAGGGTCGTTATGGCTACACCTTC	CAGSGQGRYGYTF
TRBV7-9	TRBJ1-1	.	.	TGTGCCAGCAGCCCCAGGGGAGCGACCACTGAAGCTTTCTTT	CASSPRGATTEAFF
TRBV7-2	TRBJ2-2	TRBD2	many	TGTGCCAGCAGGAATAGCGGGCCGACGAACACCGGGGAGCTGTTTTTT	CASRNSGPTNTGELFF
TRBV7-9	TRBJ1-1	.	many	TGTGCCAGCACTCCGGAGGGCACTGAAGCTTTCTTT	CASTPEGTEAFF
TRBV7-2	TRBJ1-4	.	.	TGTGCCAGCAGATCCGGACAATTTAATGAAAAACTGTTTTTT	CASRSGQFNEKLFF
TRBV7-9	TRBJ1-3	.	few	TGTGCCAGCAGTTCCTCCGGGGCCGGAAACACCATATATTTT	CASSSSGAGNTIYF
TRBV4-3	TRBJ2-3	.	few	TGCGCCAGCAGCCAAGATATCTGGGGGGCGCAGTATTTT	CASSQDIWGAQYF
TRBV5-4	TRBJ1-1	TRBD1	many	TGTGCCAGCAGCCCAGGGGGGGGACAGGGTATCGTAGGAGCTTTCTTT	CASSPGGGQGIVGAFF
TRBV20-1	TRBJ1-2	.	.	TGCAGTGCTAGTCGGGGAGCTAACTATGGCTACACCTTC	CSASRGANYGYTF
TRBV19	TRBJ2-7	.	few	TGTGCCAGTAGTATTGGAGGGAACGAGCAGTACTTC	CASSIGGNEQYF
TRBV12-3/TRBV12-4	TRBJ1-1	.	few	TGTGCCAGCAGTTTACGGCCACTGGGCACTGAAGCTTTCTTT	CASSLRPLGTEAFF
TRBV5-1	TRBJ2-2	TRBD2	many	TGCGCCAGCAGCTTGGATACGACTAGCGGTCCCGGGGAGCTGTTTTTT	CASSLDTTSGPGELFF
TRBV29-1	TRBJ2-2	.	.	TGCAGCGTTGCGAACACCGGGGAGCTGTTTTTT	CSVANTGELFF
TRBV3-1	TRBJ2-1	TRBD2	few	TGTGCCAGCAGCCACGAGACTAGCGGATACAATGAGCAGTTCTTC	CASSHETSGYNEQFF
TRBV4-1	TRBJ2-1	.	many	TGCGCCAGCAGCCAGGTCGACTCCAATGAGCAGTTCTTC	CASSQVDSNEQFF
TRBV15	TRBJ2-3	.	many	TGTGCCACCAGCAGGGAACGGGATTATGGCACAGATACGCAGTATTTT	CATSRERDYGTDTQYF
TRBV19	TRBJ1-5	.	few	TGTGCCAGTAGTATTAAGTCAGTCCCATACCAGCCCCAGCATTTT	CASSIKSVPYQPQHF
TRBV5-1	TRBJ2-2	.	few	TGCGCCAGCAGCTTGGTCGCAGGGAAGGCCGGGGAGCTGTTTTTT	CASSLVAGKAGELFF
TRBV7-2	TRBJ2-3	TRBD2	.	TGTGCCAGCAGCTTAGTAGCAGCGGGGTATCTCACAGATACGCTGTATTTT	CASSLVAAGYLTDTLYF
TRBV5-6	TRBJ2-1	.	.	TGTGCCAGCAGCTTGGACAGGGCTGCATTAATGACTCCCAATGAGCAGTTCTTC	CASSLDRAALMTPNEQFF
TRBV19	TRBJ1-2	.	few	TGTGCCAGTAGCCGACTGGGACATCCGGAGACTCTGAGGTCAAGGGACTATGGCTACACCTTC	CASSRLGHPETLRSRDYGYTF